This is a list of T cell receptor beta chains from one sample in a study of T cells after somatic rescue of genetic block. TCRdb keeps only in-frame clones here, not all; method: immunoSEQ multiplex PCR. The sample has under 850 clones, 35% to 55% seen once. Sequenced material: peripheral blood mononuclear cells (PBMCs). The receptors stem from a girl younger than two. Both conserved end residues are part of each CDR3. A D gene is named only where the DNA matches it firmly. Not all rows give a size; the values are once, few, many and, for expanded clones, a class.

j_call d_call clone_size v_call cdr3_aa cdr3_nt
TRBJ1-1 - - TRBV5-8 CASSPGRRGLGTEAFF TGTGCCAGCAGCCCGGGTCGAAGGGGCTTAGGCACTGAAGCTTTCTTT
TRBJ2-7 - - TRBV5-3 CASSAPGGSYEQYF TGTGCCAGCTCCGCTCCTGGCGGCTCCTACGAGCAGTACTTC
TRBJ2-2 - - TRBV6-4 CASSYGTYTGELFF TGTGCCAGCAGTTACGGCACCTACACCGGGGAGCTGTTTTTT
TRBJ2-7 - few TRBV7-3 CASSPTNILYEQYF TGTGCCAGCAGCCCAACCAACATTCTCTACGAGCAGTACTTC
TRBJ2-7 - - TRBV7-6 CASSLGNRGGYEQYF TGTGCCAGCAGCTTAGGGAATAGGGGCGGCTACGAGCAGTACTTC
TRBJ2-7 - large TRBV27 CASSFFYYPQYF TGTGCCAGCAGTTTCTTTTACTACCCTCAGTACTTC
TRBJ1-2 - - TRBV7-8 CASSLNGGMTGYTF TGTGCCAGCAGCTTAAACGGAGGGATGACAGGCTACACCTTC
TRBJ2-7 - once TRBV28 CASSLLGLRYEQYF TGTGCCAGCAGTTTACTTGGACTGAGGTACGAGCAGTACTTC
TRBJ2-7 - large TRBV7-9 CASSLHYEQYF TGTGCCAGCAGCCTCCATTACGAGCAGTACTTC
TRBJ1-5 TRBD1 - TRBV11-2 CASSLLRTGVRNQPQHF TGTGCCAGCAGCTTACTCAGAACAGGGGTGAGGAATCAGCCCCAGCATTTT
TRBJ2-7 - large TRBV4-1 CASSQDRYEQYF TGCGCCAGCAGCCAAGATCGCTACGAGCAGTACTTC
TRBJ2-7 - medium-sized TRBV7-3 CASSLGGGEQYF TGTGCCAGCAGCTTAGGGGGCGGCGAGCAGTACTTC
TRBJ2-7 - - TRBV5-6 CASSYVRGYEQYF TGTGCCAGCAGTTATGTCAGGGGCTACGAGCAGTACTTC
TRBJ1-1 - - TRBV7-2 CASSLGGTPNTEAFF TGTGCCAGCAGCTTAGGCGGGACACCGAACACTGAAGCTTTCTTT
TRBJ1-2 - - TRBV7-9 CASSLRGGMRYGYTF TGTGCCAGCAGCTTAAGAGGTGGGATGCGCTATGGCTACACCTTC
TRBJ2-7 - few TRBV7-9 CASSLGYRPWAYEQYF TGTGCCAGCAGCTTAGGCTATCGTCCTTGGGCCTACGAGCAGTACTTC
TRBJ2-5 - few TRBV7-3 CASSPGPGETQYF TGCGCCAGCAGTCCGGGGCCAGGGGAGACCCAGTACTTC
TRBJ1-1 TRBD1 medium-sized TRBV7-6 CASSFFPRTGGPDTEAFF TGTGCCAGCAGCTTCTTCCCACGCACAGGGGGCCCCGACACTGAAGCTTTCTTT
TRBJ1-1 - - TRBV11-3 CASSLAGTMNTEAFF TGTGCCAGCAGCTTAGCAGGGACTATGAACACTGAAGCTTTCTTT
TRBJ1-1 - few TRBV9 CASSLGGTPNTEAFF TGTGCCAGCAGCTTAGGCGGGACACCGAACACTGAAGCTTTCTTT
TRBJ1-2 - large TRBV7-3 CASSLRGGMRYGYTF TGTGCCAGCAGCTTAAGAGGTGGGATGCGCTATGGCTACACCTTC
TRBJ2-7 - medium-sized TRBV11-1 CASSLDRYEQYF TGTGCCAGCAGCTTAGACAGATACGAGCAGTACTTC